This T cell receptor (beta chain) derives from a study of regulatory T cells in long-lasting Graves disease. This sample's time point: newly diagnosed GD, antithyroid drugs for less than 3 months. Isolated PBMC RNA provided the starting material for the TCR library. Sequencing libraries for TCR beta were prepared with iRepertoire HTBI primers and Arm-PCR of CDR3 regions. TCRdb re-called the multiplex PCR reads with MiXCR, one entry per CDR3 protein. The sample yields 550,000 to 700,000 distinct CDR3 sequences, approximately 16% seen once. Findings and caveats of the study: Segments TRBV28, TRBJ1-2 and TRBJ2-5 showed preferential usage in persistent disease. Those with persistent Graves' had less TCR diversity than newly diagnosed patients.

This clonotype has only a few counts. What it binds is unknown. V shed 0 bases, J shed 8 bases, and the junction held 4 bases outside the gene matches. This CDR3 spans 14 amino acids. CDR1 GTSNPN and CDR2 SVGIG come from the germline V gene (reference sequence). Another study also made use of these data, one on T cells in Graves' hyperthyroidism and ophthalmopathy. From that study: Most thyroid clonotypes that were expanded above 0.001 also turned up in blood.

The material sequenced was peripheral blood mononuclear cells (PBMCs), taken at new diagnosis, from a patient treated with antithyroid drugs. The V gene is TRBV30, the J gene TRBJ2-1; 10 bases map to TRBD2. The sequence was obtained from a man between 18 and 35 years old with Graves disease. CDR3 amino acids: CAWSVLLAGDEQFF. CDR3 sequence (DNA): TGTGCCTGGAGTGTACTCCTAGCGGGAGATGAGCAGTTCTTC.